This T cell receptor beta chain is from a study of T cells expressing NK-cell markers. Study summary: TCR beta repertoires came from sorted CD3+CD56+NKG2C+, CD3+CD56+NKG2C- and CD3+CD56-NKG2C+ T cells.

Reanalyzing the 5' RACE reads, TCRdb keeps one entry per CDR3 protein, without DNA. This table holds almost 450,000 distinct CDR3 sequences. The CDR3 covers 15 residues. Concerning this clonotype: The antigen is not known.

The study's findings and limits: There were a handful of donors in whom these clonotypes also led the CD3+CD56-NKG2C+ fraction.

This sequence joins TRBV12-3 or TRBV12-4 and TRBJ2-5. The sample consisted of blood T cells: a sorted CD56 or NKG2C T cell subset, CD4+ or CD8+ T cells, or bulk PBMC T cells (not recorded which). This clonotype was obtained from a woman between 18 and 70 years old in good health. The CDR3 spells CASSFLALVQETQYF.